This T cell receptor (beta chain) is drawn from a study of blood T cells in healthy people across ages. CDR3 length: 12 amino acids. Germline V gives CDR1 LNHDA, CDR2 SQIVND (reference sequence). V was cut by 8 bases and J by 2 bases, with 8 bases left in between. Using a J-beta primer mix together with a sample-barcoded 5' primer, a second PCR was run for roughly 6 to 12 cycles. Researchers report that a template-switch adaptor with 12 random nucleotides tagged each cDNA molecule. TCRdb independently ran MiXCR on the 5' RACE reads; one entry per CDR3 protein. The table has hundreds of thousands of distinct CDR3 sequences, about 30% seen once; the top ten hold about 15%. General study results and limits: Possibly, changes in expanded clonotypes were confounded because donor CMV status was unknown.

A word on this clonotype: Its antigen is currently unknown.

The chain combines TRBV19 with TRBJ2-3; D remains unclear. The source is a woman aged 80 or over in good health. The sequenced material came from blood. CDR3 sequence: CASGSFTDTQYF. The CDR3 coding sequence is TGTGCCAGTGGGTCCTTCACAGATACGCAGTATTTT.